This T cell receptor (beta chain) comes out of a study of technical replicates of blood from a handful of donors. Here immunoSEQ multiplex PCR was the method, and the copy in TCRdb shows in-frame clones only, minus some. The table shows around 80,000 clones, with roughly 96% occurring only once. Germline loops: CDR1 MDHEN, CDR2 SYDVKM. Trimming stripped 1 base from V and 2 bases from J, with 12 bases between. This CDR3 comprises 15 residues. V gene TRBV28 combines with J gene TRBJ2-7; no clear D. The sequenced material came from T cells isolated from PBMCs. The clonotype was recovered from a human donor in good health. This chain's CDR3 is CASSLSLQAPYEQYF. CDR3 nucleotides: TGTGCCAGCAGTTTATCTCTCCAGGCCCCCTACGAGCAGTACTTC.